A single sample gave rise to the 23 T cell receptor beta chains below, sequenced in a study of post-analysis software for immune sequencing data. No antigens are known for them. Study observations and caveats: Compared with controls, patients had more of roughly five TRBV segments, including TRBV5-6, TRBV5-1 and TRBV20-1.

Built from TCR beta cDNA, the libraries had unique molecular identifiers in them. TCRdb used MiXCR to reprocess the PCR reads, holding one entry per CDR3 protein. The table has 600,000 to 750,000 distinct CDR3 sequences, around 64% seen once. Sequencing input: blood. All receptors derive from a girl aged 2-10 years with multiple sclerosis.

The genes are TRBV29-1 and TRBJ2-3; D is perhaps TRBD1 or TRBD2 (5 bases each). Germline assignment: CDR1 SQVTM and CDR2 ANQGSEA. The CDR3 spans 15 residues. V was clipped by 0 bases and J by 2 bases, with 12 bases between them. CDR3 amino acids: CSVEDQGVLTDTQYF. In DNA, the CDR3 is TGCAGCGTTGAAGATCAGGGAGTTCTCACAGATACGCAGTATTTT.

This clonotype was recorded a few times. CDR3 in amino acids: CASSKGTSGQETQYF. CDR3 in DNA: TGTGCCAGCAGTAAAGGGACTAGCGGCCAAGAGACCCAGTACTTC. The chain employs TRBV12-3 or TRBV12-4 and TRBJ2-5, with TRBD2 identical over 11 bases. This CDR3 contains 15 residues. With 5 bases clipped from V and 1 base from J, the junction kept 3 bases outside the gene matches.

This sequence joins TRBV5-6 and TRBJ2-5; D perhaps matches TRBD1 (6 bases). V lost 5 bases, J lost 4 bases, and 18 bases lay in between. The CDR3 contains 15 residues. Germline CDR1 reads SGHDT; CDR2 reads YYEEEE. The CDR3 DNA reads as TGTGCCAGCAGGGTCATCTACAGGGATAGAGAGACCCAGTACTTC. It codes for CASRVIYRDRETQYF.

This sequence joins TRBV28 and TRBJ2-3; D is ambiguous. The germline CDR1 and CDR2 sequences are MDHEN and SYDVKM. This CDR3 spans 13 amino acids. The V gene lost 5 bases and the J gene lost 3 bases, with 9 bases spanning the gap. The CDR3 DNA sequence: TGTGCCAGCAGTCCTCCTCTGACAGATACGCAGTATTTT. Translating gives CASSPPLTDTQYF.

The rearrangement joins TRBV6-2 or TRBV6-3 to TRBJ2-7; D might be TRBD1 or TRBD2, each matching 5 bases. With 6 bases removed from V and 1 base from J, the gap between germline ends came to 10 bases. The CDR3 spans 13 residues. CDR1 is MNHEY, CDR2 SVGEGT, per germline. Here the CDR3 reads CASSNGASYEQYF. DNA for the CDR3: TGTGCCAGCAGCAACGGGGCGTCCTACGAGCAGTACTTC.

The chain links TRBV12-3 or TRBV12-4 to TRBJ2-4; no reliable D call. CDR3 length: 14 amino acids. Between the trimmed V and J ends, which lost 2 bases and 3 bases, there was a span of 8 bases. CDR3 bases: TGTGCCAGCAGTTTATATGGTGGCAAAAACATTCAGTACTTC. It translates to CASSLYGGKNIQYF.

This clonotype was seen a few times. The V call is TRBV20-1, the J call TRBJ2-3, with D possibly TRBD2 on 6 matching bases. This CDR3 is 14 amino acids long. The ends were cut back, 3 bases at V and 5 bases at J, with 15 bases in the middle. Germline V gene sequence: CDR1 DFQATT, CDR2 SNEGSKA (reference sequence). The CDR3 loop reads CSARDPGGLDTQYF. As DNA, the CDR3 is TGCAGTGCTAGGGACCCTGGGGGACTAGATACGCAGTATTTT.

DNA of the CDR3: TGTGCCAGCAGGCCGGGGGCAGAGACCCAGTACTTC. It encodes CASRPGAETQYF. V and J are TRBV2 and TRBJ2-5; D assignment may be TRBD1 or TRBD2 (6 bases each). The germline V and J ends were trimmed by 6 bases and 4 bases, with 9 bases remaining between them. This CDR3 comprises 12 residues. The germline CDR1 and CDR2 sequences are SNHLY and FYNNEI. The variable domain in full, with the rest retrieved from reference TRBV2 and TRBJ2-5, is EPEVTQTPSHQVTQMGQEVILRCVPISNHLYFYWYRQILGQKVEFLVSFYNNEISEKSEIFDDQFSVERPDGSNFTLKIRSTKLEDSAMYFCASRPGAETQYFGPGTRLLVL.

A few counts support this clonotype. CDR3 DNA sequence: TGCGCCAGCAGCTTGGTGGGGACCCAGCAGTACTTC. Its protein is CASSLVGTQQYF. The rearrangement uses TRBV5-1 and TRBJ2-4; D possibly matches TRBD1 or TRBD2 (5 bases each). V lost 0 bases and J 13 bases, leaving 11 bases between the germline ends. The germline CDR1 and CDR2 sequences are SGHRS and YFSETQ. The CDR3 is made up of 12 amino acids.

This rearrangement joins TRBV12-3 or TRBV12-4 to TRBJ1-4, with D perhaps TRBD1 (6 bases). The CDR3 has 16 amino acids. The V end lost 4 bases, the J end lost 6 bases, and 18 bases lay between the germline ends. CDR3 sequence reads: CASSSRDTHSDEKLFF. CDR3 nucleotides: TGTGCCAGCAGTTCACGGGACACCCATAGTGATGAAAAACTGTTTTTT.

The sample holds a few counts of this clonotype. V usage is TRBV4-1 and J usage is TRBJ2-5, with 12 bases lining up with TRBD2. The CDR3 totals 17 residues. CDR1 is MGHRA and CDR2 is YSYEKL in the germline V gene. V dropped 0 bases and J dropped 5; count of bases not matched to a gene: 7. CDR3 in amino acids: CASSQDPSGRATETQYF. CDR3 in DNA: TGCGCCAGCAGCCAAGATCCTAGCGGGAGGGCCACCGAGACCCAGTACTTC.

The J gene is TRBJ1-1, the V gene TRBV5-1; D perhaps matches TRBD1 (5 bases). The CDR3 is 14 residues long. The germline CDR1 and CDR2 sequences are SGHRS and YFSETQ. V gave up 4 bases and J gave up 2 bases, with 12 bases separating them. CDR3 DNA sequence: TGCGCCAGCAGCATCCCCCGGGACAACACTGAAGCTTTCTTT. Protein: CASSIPRDNTEAFF.

CDR3 sequence: CASSFSDRPYEQYF. DNA for the CDR3: TGTGCCAGCAGTTTTTCGGACAGGCCCTACGAGCAGTACTTC. The chain combines TRBV27 with TRBJ2-7; 7 nucleotides align to TRBD1. V lost 3 bases, J lost 2 bases, and 4 bases stayed unmatched. The length of the CDR3 is 14 residues. Germline V gene data show CDR1 as MNHEY and CDR2 as SMNVEV (reference sequence).

The chain links TRBV14 to TRBJ2-1; 16 bases are shared with TRBD2. V shed 3 bases and J 1 base; nucleotides not matched to a gene: 6. The CDR3 is made up of 19 amino acids. Germline V CDR1 and CDR2: SGHDN, FVKESK. The CDR3 DNA is TGTGCCAGCAGCCATCCCGGGACTAGCGGGAGGGTGTCCTACAATGAGCAGTTCTTC. As protein: CASSHPGTSGRVSYNEQFF.

CDR3 coding DNA: TGTGCCACCAGTGACGGCGGGGGACACCAAGAGACCCAGTACTTC. It specifies CATSDGGGHQETQYF. The chain joins TRBV24-1 to TRBJ2-5, with 7 bases matching TRBD2. With 4 bases clipped from V and 0 bases from J, the junction kept 4 bases outside the gene matches. The CDR3 consists of 15 residues. Germline CDR1 reads KGHDR; CDR2 reads SFDVKD.

A few counts support this clonotype. The J gene is TRBJ2-7, the V gene TRBV6-5; 8 nucleotides align to TRBD1. The CDR3 loop spans 14 amino acids. Looked up from germline, CDR1 is MNHEY and CDR2 is SVGAGI. Trimming removed 6 bases from V and 4 bases from J; junction bases left unmatched: 8. CDR3 nucleotide sequence: TGTGCCAGCAGCTTCAGGGGGCGCATGTACGAGCAGTACTTC. This encodes CASSFRGRMYEQYF.

The chain combines TRBV5-1 with TRBJ1-2; unclear D gene. Trimming cost V 0 bases and J 8 bases, with 14 bases left between them. This CDR3 region has 14 residues. CDR1 and CDR2 from the germline V gene are SGHRS and YFSETQ. The CDR3 DNA reads as TGCGCCAGCAGCTTGGAACCGTTCAAGGGAGGCTACACCTTC. Translating gives CASSLEPFKGGYTF.

The chain is built from TRBV5-1 and TRBJ2-1; unclear D gene. V lost 3 bases and J 5 bases, leaving 12 bases between the germline ends. The CDR3 is made up of 14 amino acids. Germline loops: CDR1 SGHRS, CDR2 YFSETQ. The CDR3 protein is CASSSGRLNNEQFF. The CDR3 DNA reads as TGCGCCAGCAGCTCAGGACGCCTGAACAATGAGCAGTTCTTC. Together with reference TRBV5-1 and TRBJ2-1, the CDR3 gives the full variable domain: KAGVTQTPRYLIKTRGQQVTLSCSPISGHRSVSWYQQTPGQGLQFLFEYFSETQRNKGNFPGRFSGRQFSNSRSEMNVSTLELGDSALYLCASSSGRLNNEQFFGPGTRLTVL.

The rearrangement joins TRBV6-4 to TRBJ1-1, with no clear D. Germline CDR1 and CDR2: MRHNA and SNTAGT. The CDR3 totals 13 residues. V lost 4 bases, J lost 5 bases, and 11 bases lay in between. For the CDR3, the DNA is TGTGCCAGCAGTGCCGCGCTAAGAACTGAAGCTTTCTTT. Translated, it gives CASSAALRTEAFF.

The chain recombines TRBV20-1 with TRBJ1-2, with D possibly being TRBD1 (6 bases). V lost 3 bases to trimming and J lost 0 bases, with 23 bases between them. The CDR3 has 18 residues. Germline V CDR1 and CDR2: DFQATT, SNEGSKA (reference sequence). The CDR3 DNA follows: TGCAGTGCTAGGGCTTCCCAACAGGGTGCCCCCTCTAACTATGGCTACACCTTC. Its translation: CSARASQQGAPSNYGYTF.

This clonotype was seen a few times. The chain recombines TRBV29-1 with TRBJ2-1; possibly TRBD1 for D (5 bases). V was cut by 6 bases and J by 7 bases, with 13 bases left in between. The V gene's germline CDR1 is SQVTM and CDR2 ANQGSEA. The CDR3 is made up of 12 amino acids. As DNA, the CDR3 is TGCAGCGTCAGTTCCAGGGTAAATGAGCAGTTCTTC. It is translated as CSVSSRVNEQFF.

This clonotype was detected only a few times. DNA for the CDR3: TGTGCCAGCATGGGAAACAAAGAGACCCAGTACTTC. Its translation is CASMGNKETQYF. J is TRBJ2-5 and V is TRBV6-5; D call uncertain. Trimming cost V 7 bases and J 3 bases, with 9 bases left between them. Germline V gene data show CDR1 as MNHEY and CDR2 as SVGAGI. This CDR3 contains 12 residues.

This chain joins TRBV7-9 and TRBJ1-2, with D tentatively TRBD1 (6 bases). V was clipped by 4 bases and J by 3 bases, with 12 bases between them. Looked up from germline, CDR1 is SEHNR and CDR2 is FQNEAQ (reference sequence). CDR3 length: 14 residues. The CDR3 loop reads CASSYRDLDYGYTF. As DNA, the CDR3 is TGTGCCAGCAGCTACAGGGATTTGGACTATGGCTACACCTTC. Drawing the rest from reference TRBV7-9 and TRBJ1-2, the complete variable domain is DTGVSQNPRHKITKRGQNVTFRCDPISEHNRLYWYRQTLGQGPEFLTYFQNEAQLEKSRLLSDRFSAERPKGSFSTLEIQRTEQGDSAMYLCASSYRDLDYGYTFGSGTRLTVV.